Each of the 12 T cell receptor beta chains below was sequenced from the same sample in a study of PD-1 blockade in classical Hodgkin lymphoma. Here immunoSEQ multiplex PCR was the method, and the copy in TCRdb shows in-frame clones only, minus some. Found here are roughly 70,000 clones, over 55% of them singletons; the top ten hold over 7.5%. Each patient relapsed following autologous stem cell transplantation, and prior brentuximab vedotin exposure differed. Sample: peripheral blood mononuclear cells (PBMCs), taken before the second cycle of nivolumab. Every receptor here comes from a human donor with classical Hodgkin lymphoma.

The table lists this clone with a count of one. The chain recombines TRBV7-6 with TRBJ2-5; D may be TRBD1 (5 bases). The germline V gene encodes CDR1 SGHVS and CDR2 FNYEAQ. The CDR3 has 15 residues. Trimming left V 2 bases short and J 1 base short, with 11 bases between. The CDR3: CASSLMAGPQETQYF. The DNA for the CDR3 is TGTGCCAGCAGCTTAATGGCAGGGCCCCAAGAGACCCAGTACTTC. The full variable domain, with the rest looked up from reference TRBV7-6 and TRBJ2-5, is GAGVSQSPRYKVTKRGQDVALRCDPISGHVSLYWYRQALGQGPEFLTYFNYEAQQDKSGLPNDRFSAERPEGSISTLTIQRTEQRDSAMYRCASSLMAGPQETQYFGPGTRLLVL.

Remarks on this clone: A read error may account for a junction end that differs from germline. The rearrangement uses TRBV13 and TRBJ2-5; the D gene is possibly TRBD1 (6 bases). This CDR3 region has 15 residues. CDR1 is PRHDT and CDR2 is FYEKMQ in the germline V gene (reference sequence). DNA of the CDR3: TGTGCCAGCAGCCCGAGACGGGACACGACCTACGAGCAGCACTTC. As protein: CASSPRRDTTYEQHF. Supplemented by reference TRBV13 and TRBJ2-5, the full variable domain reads AAGVIQSPRHLIKEKRETATLKCYPIPRHDTVYWYQQGPGQDPQFLISFYEKMQSDKGSIPDRFSAQQFSDYHSELNMSSLELGDSALYFCASSPRRDTTYEQHFGPGTRLLVL.

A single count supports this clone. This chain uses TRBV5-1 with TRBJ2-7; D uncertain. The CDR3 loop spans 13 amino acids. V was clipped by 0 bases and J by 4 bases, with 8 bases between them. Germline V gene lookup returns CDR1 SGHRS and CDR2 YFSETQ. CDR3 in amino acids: CASSLGVMYEQYF. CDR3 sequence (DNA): TGCGCCAGCAGCTTGGGGGTTATGTACGAGCAGTACTTC.

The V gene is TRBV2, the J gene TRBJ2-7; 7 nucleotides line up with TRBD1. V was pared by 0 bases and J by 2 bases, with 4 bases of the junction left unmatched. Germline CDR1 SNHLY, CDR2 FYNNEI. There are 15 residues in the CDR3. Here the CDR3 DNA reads TGTGCCAGCAGTGAAGCGAACAGGGGTACCTACGAGCAGTACTTC. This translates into CASSEANRGTYEQYF.

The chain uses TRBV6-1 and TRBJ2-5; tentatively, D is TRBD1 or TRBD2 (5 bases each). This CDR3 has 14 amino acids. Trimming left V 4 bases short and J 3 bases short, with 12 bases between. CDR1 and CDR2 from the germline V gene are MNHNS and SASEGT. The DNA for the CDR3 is TGTGCCAGCAGTGTCGGGACCTTAAAAGAGACCCAGTACTTC. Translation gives CASSVGTLKETQYF.

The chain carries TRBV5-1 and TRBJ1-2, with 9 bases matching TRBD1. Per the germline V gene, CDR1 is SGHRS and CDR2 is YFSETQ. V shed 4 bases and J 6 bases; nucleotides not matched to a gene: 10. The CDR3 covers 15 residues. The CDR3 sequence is CASSLTGTGSNGYTF. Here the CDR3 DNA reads TGCGCCAGCAGCCTAACCGGGACAGGGAGTAATGGCTACACCTTC.

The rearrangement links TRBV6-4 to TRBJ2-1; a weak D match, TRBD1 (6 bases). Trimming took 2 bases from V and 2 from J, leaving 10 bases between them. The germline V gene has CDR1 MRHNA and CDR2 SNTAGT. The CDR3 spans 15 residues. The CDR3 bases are TGTGCCAGCAGTGACGCCAAGGGGGCCTACAATGAGCAGTTCTTC. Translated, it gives CASSDAKGAYNEQFF.

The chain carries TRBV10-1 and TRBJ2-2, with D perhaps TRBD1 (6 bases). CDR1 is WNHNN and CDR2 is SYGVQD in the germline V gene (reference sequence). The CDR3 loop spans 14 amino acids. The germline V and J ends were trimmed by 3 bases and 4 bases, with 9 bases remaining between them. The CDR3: CASSETGPTGELFF. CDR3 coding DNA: TGCGCCAGCAGTGAAACAGGGCCCACCGGGGAGCTGTTTTTT.

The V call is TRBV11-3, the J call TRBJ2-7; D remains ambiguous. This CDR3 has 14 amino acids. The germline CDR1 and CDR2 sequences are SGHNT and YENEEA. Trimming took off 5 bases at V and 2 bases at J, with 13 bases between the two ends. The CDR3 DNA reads TGTGCCAGCAGCCGATTTCAGGAGACCTACGAGCAGTACTTC. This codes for CASSRFQETYEQYF.

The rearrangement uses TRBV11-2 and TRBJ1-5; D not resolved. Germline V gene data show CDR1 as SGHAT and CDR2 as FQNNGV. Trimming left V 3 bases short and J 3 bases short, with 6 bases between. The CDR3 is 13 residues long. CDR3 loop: CASSLAINQPQHF. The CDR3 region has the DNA TGTGCCAGCAGCTTGGCTATCAATCAGCCCCAGCATTTT. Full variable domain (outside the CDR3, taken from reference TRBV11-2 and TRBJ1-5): EAGVAQSPRYKIIEKRQSVAFWCNPISGHATLYWYQQILGQGPKLLIQFQNNGVVDDSQLPKDRFSAERLKGVDSTLKIQPAKLEDSAVYLCASSLAINQPQHFGDGTRLSIL.

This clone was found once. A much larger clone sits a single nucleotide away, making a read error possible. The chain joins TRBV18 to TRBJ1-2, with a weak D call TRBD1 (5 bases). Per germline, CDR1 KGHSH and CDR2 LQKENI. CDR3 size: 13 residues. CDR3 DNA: TGTGCCAGCCCACCAGAGAAGGGGTATGGCTACACCTTC. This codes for CASPPEKGYGYTF.

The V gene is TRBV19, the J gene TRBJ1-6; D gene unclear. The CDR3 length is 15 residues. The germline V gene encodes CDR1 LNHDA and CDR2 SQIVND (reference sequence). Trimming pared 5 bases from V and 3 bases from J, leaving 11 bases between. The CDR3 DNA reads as TGTGCCAGTAGTGCCCAAAGAAGCTATAATTCACCCCTCCACTTT. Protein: CASSAQRSYNSPLHF.